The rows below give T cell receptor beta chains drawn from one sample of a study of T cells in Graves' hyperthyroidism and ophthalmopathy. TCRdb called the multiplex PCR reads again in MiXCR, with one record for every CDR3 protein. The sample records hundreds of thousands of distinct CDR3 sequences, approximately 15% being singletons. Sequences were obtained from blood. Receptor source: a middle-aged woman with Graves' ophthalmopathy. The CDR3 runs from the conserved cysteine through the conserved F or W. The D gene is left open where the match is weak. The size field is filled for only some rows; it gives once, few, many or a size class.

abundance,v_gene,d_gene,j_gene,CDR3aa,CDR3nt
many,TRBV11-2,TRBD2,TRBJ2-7,CASLAGGYEQYF,TGTGCCAGCTTAGCGGGAGGGTACGAGCAGTACTTC
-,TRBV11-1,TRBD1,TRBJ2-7,CASSFGTGESGISYEQYF,TGTGCCAGCAGCTTCGGGACAGGGGAAAGTGGGATCTCCTACGAGCAGTACTTC
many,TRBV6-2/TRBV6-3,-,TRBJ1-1,CASTAQGNTEAFF,TGTGCCAGCACAGCCCAGGGGAACACTGAAGCTTTCTTT
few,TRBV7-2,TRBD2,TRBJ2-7,CASSGTSEGGNEQYF,TGTGCCAGCAGCGGGACTAGCGAGGGGGGGAACGAGCAGTACTTC
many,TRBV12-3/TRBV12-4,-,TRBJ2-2,CASSSARGELFF,TGTGCCAGCAGTTCCGCCCGCGGGGAGCTGTTTTTT
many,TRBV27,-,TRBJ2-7,CASSLTGVVRHEQYF,TGTGCCAGCAGTTTAACCGGAGTGGTCCGCCACGAGCAGTACTTC
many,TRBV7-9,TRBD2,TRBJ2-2,CASSSTSGRAGELFF,TGTGCCAGCAGCTCGACTAGCGGGAGGGCCGGGGAGCTGTTTTTT
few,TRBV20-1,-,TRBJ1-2,CSARFQPGAEGGYTF,TGCAGTGCTAGATTCCAACCGGGAGCGGAAGGGGGCTACACCTTC
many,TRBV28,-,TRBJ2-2,CASSSVGQNTGELFF,TGTGCCAGCAGTTCTGTCGGACAGAACACCGGGGAGCTGTTTTTT
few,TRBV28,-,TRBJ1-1,CASSFGYGTEAFF,TGTGCCAGCAGTTTCGGGTACGGCACTGAAGCTTTCTTT
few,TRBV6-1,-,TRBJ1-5,CASFQGPSNQPQHF,TGTGCCAGCTTTCAGGGTCCTAGCAATCAGCCCCAGCATTTT
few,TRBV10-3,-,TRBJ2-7,CAISPGLGYEQYF,TGTGCCATCAGTCCGGGGCTCGGCTACGAGCAGTACTTC
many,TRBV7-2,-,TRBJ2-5,CASSSDPGAQETQYF,TGTGCCAGCAGCTCAGACCCCGGCGCCCAAGAGACCCAGTACTTC
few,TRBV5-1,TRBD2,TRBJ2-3,CASSLDGGSPDTQYF,TGCGCCAGCAGCTTGGATGGCGGGAGTCCAGATACGCAGTATTTT
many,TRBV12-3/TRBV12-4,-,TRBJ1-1,CASSLGRGVVTEAFF,TGTGCCAGCAGTTTAGGGCGTGGAGTGGTCACTGAAGCTTTCTTT
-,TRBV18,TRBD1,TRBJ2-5,CASSPPTGVGTQYF,TGTGCCAGCTCACCACCCACAGGGGTGGGGACCCAGTACTTC
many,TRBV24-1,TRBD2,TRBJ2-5,CATSVSGKQETQYF,TGTGCCACCAGTGTTAGCGGGAAACAAGAGACCCAGTACTTC
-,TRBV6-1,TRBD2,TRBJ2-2,CASSKRTSQVFLNTGELFF,TGTGCCAGCAGTAAACGGACTAGCCAGGTGTTCTTGAACACCGGGGAGCTGTTTTTT
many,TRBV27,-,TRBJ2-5,CASSRFDNSQETQYF,TGTGCCAGCAGCCGTTTCGACAACTCCCAAGAGACCCAGTACTTC
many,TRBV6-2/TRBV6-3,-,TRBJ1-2,CASSPPIDRHYGYTF,TGTGCCAGCAGTCCGCCGATAGACAGGCACTATGGCTACACCTTC
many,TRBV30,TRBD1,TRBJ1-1,CAWKGDRGMEEAFF,TGTGCCTGGAAAGGAGACAGGGGTATGGAGGAGGCTTTCTTT
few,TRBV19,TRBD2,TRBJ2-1,CASSGSSGPLNYNEQFF,TGTGCCAGTAGTGGGTCTAGCGGACCGCTAAACTACAATGAGCAGTTCTTC
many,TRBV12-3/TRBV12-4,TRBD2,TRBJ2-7,CASSFAGGPYEQYF,TGTGCCAGCAGTTTTGCGGGAGGGCCCTACGAGCAGTACTTC
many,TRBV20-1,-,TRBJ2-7,CSAKGDSPSYEQYF,TGCAGTGCAAAAGGGGATTCGCCCTCCTACGAGCAGTACTTC
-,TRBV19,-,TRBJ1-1,CASSIGFRGSNTEAFF,TGTGCCAGTAGTATAGGCTTTAGGGGTTCGAACACTGAAGCTTTCTTT
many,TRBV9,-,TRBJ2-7,CASSEGGGLREQYF,TGTGCCAGCAGCGAGGGAGGGGGGTTGCGCGAGCAGTACTTC
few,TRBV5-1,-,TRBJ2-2,CASSLGQAVNAGELFF,TGCGCCAGCAGCTTGGGACAGGCAGTGAACGCCGGGGAGCTGTTTTTT
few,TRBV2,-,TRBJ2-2,CASMAETNIGELFF,TGTGCCAGCATGGCCGAAACGAACATCGGGGAGCTGTTTTTT
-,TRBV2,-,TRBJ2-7,CASRGARTGEQYF,TGTGCCAGCAGAGGGGCCCGCACAGGGGAGCAGTACTTC
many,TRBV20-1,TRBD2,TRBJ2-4,CSAPGLAGVEENIQYF,TGCAGTGCTCCGGGACTAGCGGGAGTAGAGGAAAACATTCAGTACTTC
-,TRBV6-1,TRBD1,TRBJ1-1,CASSFRDREEAFF,TGTGCCAGCAGCTTTAGGGACAGGGAGGAAGCTTTCTTT
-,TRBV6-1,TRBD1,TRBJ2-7,CASSPFGSGTEGYEQYF,TGTGCCAGCAGTCCATTCGGGTCCGGGACAGAAGGCTACGAGCAGTACTTC
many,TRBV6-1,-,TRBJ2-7,CASSEVGTSYEQYF,TGTGCCAGCAGTGAGGTCGGGACATCCTACGAGCAGTACTTC
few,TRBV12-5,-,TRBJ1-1,CASGLDPNTEAFF,TGTGCTAGTGGTTTAGATCCCAACACTGAAGCTTTCTTT
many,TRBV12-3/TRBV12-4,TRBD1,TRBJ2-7,CASSLGDRDYEQYF,TGTGCCAGCAGTTTAGGCGACAGGGACTACGAGCAGTACTTC
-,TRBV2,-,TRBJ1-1,CASSERVGNTEAFF,TGTGCCAGCAGTGAAAGAGTAGGGAACACTGAAGCTTTCTTT
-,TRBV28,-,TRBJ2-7,CATTTATYEQYF,TGTGCCACCACGACGGCTACCTACGAGCAGTACTTC
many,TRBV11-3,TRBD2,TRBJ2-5,CASSPGTSGRGETQYF,TGTGCCAGCAGCCCCGGGACTAGCGGGAGGGGAGAGACCCAGTACTTC
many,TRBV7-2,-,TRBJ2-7,CASSLEPDSPGEQYF,TGTGCCAGCAGCTTAGAGCCGGACTCCCCCGGCGAGCAGTACTTC
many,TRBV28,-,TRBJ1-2,CASGLPLLYGYTF,TGTGCCAGCGGCCTACCCCTTCTCTATGGCTACACCTTC
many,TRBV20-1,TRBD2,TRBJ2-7,CSAIRLASAYEQYF,TGCAGTGCTATCAGACTAGCATCCGCCTACGAGCAGTACTTC
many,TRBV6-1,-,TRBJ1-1,CASSETVGTEAFF,TGTGCCAGCAGTGAAACAGTCGGCACTGAAGCTTTCTTT
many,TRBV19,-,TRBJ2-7,CASSKDTSSYEQYF,TGTGCCAGTAGTAAGGACACAAGCTCCTACGAGCAGTACTTC
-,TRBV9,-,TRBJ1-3,CASSVDGQSGNTIYF,TGTGCCAGCAGCGTAGACGGCCAGTCTGGAAACACCATATATTTT
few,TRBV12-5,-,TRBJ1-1,CASGLTGNTEAFF,TGTGCTAGTGGTCTGACAGGGAACACTGAAGCTTTCTTT